This T cell receptor beta chain was recovered during a study of cytomegalovirus exposure and HLA in healthy donors (dated by TCRdb to 2015 to 2018). Regarding the complete study: In an earlier analysis of under 750 of the donors, around 300 Gb of sequence data and some 120 million unique TCR beta sequences from 180 million or so T cells were reported. To predict cytomegalovirus infection status, the study combined high-throughput TCR immunosequencing, statistical association of individual TCRs with disease status, and machine learning. Around 330 gigabases of sequencing data and around 90 million unique TCR sequences made up an early release that covered 500 to 650 HLA-typed donors. Every discovery cohort repertoire had been produced on one sequencing platform. The number of typed donors differed by locus: about 629-630 for A, B, C, DRB1 and DQB1; 522 for DQA1; 600 to 610 for DPA1; and some 470 for DPB1. Class I and class II HLA loci were covered by the typing at four-digit resolution. Of the roughly 420 genotyped donors, approximately 81% were placed in the genetic ancestry cluster associated with self-reported Caucasian donors. In a later genetic analysis, genome-wide SNP genotypes for about three fifths of the roughly 670 donors were used, and that subset was treated as a discovery cohort. Along with the approximately 650-subject first cohort, a separate validation cohort of over 90 different subjects was used. Alongside the repertoire data, information on donor age, sex, ethnicity and CMV serostatus was compiled. The T cell repertoires of some 670 subjects were profiled by immunosequencing and related to cytomegalovirus serostatus. Four to six DR-DQ haplotypes were handled as single units for association and clustering because linkage in the cohort was strong. A later analysis re-analyzed previously published TCR beta repertoires from several hundred donors and added high-resolution HLA genotyping to study TCR occurrence patterns. Among around 400 genotyped donors of the cohort, an average of about 240,000 unique TCR beta nucleotide sequences was sequenced per donor, of which about 18% were non-productive. Rather than drawing on any new phenotypic data, the later analysis identified candidate immune exposures from TCR beta sequences and the way those sequences occurred across donors. The aim of the study was to test whether cataloging public T cell receptors could identify signatures of past pathogen exposure. An earlier analysis of 587 of the donors applied high-throughput TCR beta sequencing to assess whether each TCR beta V gene segment acted as functional or pseudogenic. Study-wide conclusions, independent of this receptor: In a later analysis, around 17,000 TCR beta sequences were associated with specific HLA alleles at a false discovery rate of 0.05. In a later analysis, most CMV-associated TCR beta chains were found to appear HLA-restricted, with HLA associations seemingly driven largely by CMV exposure. Several of the top co-occurrence clusters appeared to be linked to parvovirus B19, influenza, CMV and Epstein-Barr virus, according to a later analysis. Linkage disequilibrium might explain the correlated functional status among segregating V segments, but an unknown experimental factor could not be excluded. When HLA alleles, especially DR and DQ, strongly co-occurred, TCR associations were difficult to assign to individual alleles. In a later analysis, HLA-associated TCR beta chains showed more clonal expansion and lower generation probabilities than non-associated chains that were equally common. In this cohort, only TCR beta chains were sequenced, and detectable features were limited by the absence of alpha or paired-chain data. It was suggested by the authors that the approach could potentially be generalized to other disease states and immunological phenotypes. Because the 87-base-pair reads could not distinguish some IMGT-functional V segments, including TRBV6-2 and TRBV6-3, those segments were excluded. CMV serostatus was the only immune exposure information available for the cohort. While some public TCRs were present in many individuals, most TCR sequences turned up only very rarely across donors. A total of 150 to 200 TCR beta chains were listed by the study as associated with cytomegalovirus. V-gene and J-gene trimming of TCR beta chains was associated with a missense DCLRE1C variant in a later genetic analysis, and the association was replicated in an independent cohort. In an earlier analysis of 450 to 750 of the donors, most TCR beta V segments appeared in productive rearrangements about 87% or about 30% of the time, broadly matching IMGT annotations. A few of the identified cytomegalovirus-associated TCR beta chains were confirmed in vitro to be specific for cytomegalovirus antigens. The presence/absence analyses assumed that sequencing depth was roughly uniform across donors, and that assumption may not be true. Because HLA typing was unavailable for some donors at each locus, only the typed subset was used in association tests. A further reported finding was that TCR beta sequences accurately predicted the HLA-A and HLA-B alleles for most subjects in the first cohort. The sequencing pipeline was judged likely to have produced a cluster of highly shared sequence variants as a technical artifact. Because counts were too low, about 17 rarely observed V segments, including chromosome 9 orphons, were excluded from the earlier analysis of several hundred of the donors. The classifier was reported to diagnose cytomegalovirus status with high specificity and sensitivity in both the original cohort and the validation cohort. In a later genetic analysis, fewer N-insertions in productive TCRs were reported among donors in an Asian-associated ancestry cluster than the 666-donor mean. A later analysis found that TCR association rates varied across HLA loci, with DRB1 alleles showing the most associated TCRs and HLA-C alleles the fewest.

CDR1 and CDR2 are read off the germline V gene as SQVTM and ANQGSEA. Deletion took 4 bases off V and 0 bases off J, with a span of 10 bases between the germline ends. The CDR3 numbers 14 residues from cysteine through phenylalanine. Solely the CDR3 DNA is kept, with 42 bases framed from the first base. On this clone: Its antigen specificity is not known. The input lacks base qualities; no much larger clone sits a single base away.

The cohort was made up of around 720 healthy bone marrow donors. All cohort members were sampled while nominally healthy, although unrecorded immune exposures were likely present. The donor tested CMV seronegative, placing the donor among the roughly 340 seronegative members of the cohort. A peripheral blood sample was collected from each donor, and TCR beta sequencing was performed on peripheral blood mononuclear cells. Genomic DNA extraction from the blood cell samples was performed with the Qiagen DNeasy Blood Extraction Kit. The library relied on the immunoSEQ multiplex PCR assay. For the multiplex PCR, a mixture combining 60 forward primers for TCR Vbeta segments and 13 reverse primers for TCR Jbeta segments was used. The CDR3 region of rearranged TCR beta genes was amplified from genomic DNA with a multiplex PCR assay. On the Illumina HiSeq System, the amplified TCR beta libraries were sequenced as 87-base-pair reads. Under the source paper's analysis protocol: Across the roughly 600 repertoires, a later analysis counted tens of millions of unique TCR beta chains, some 11 million of which were shared by at least two donors. Raw reads were error-corrected and collapsed into unique sequences with a nearest-neighbor algorithm that merged closely related sequences to remove PCR and sequencing errors. CDR3 sequences were aligned to IMGT reference sequences to assign V, D and J gene segments. For a sequence to be retained, a match of at least six nucleotides was required to both a V gene segment and a J gene segment. Rearrangements were called productive when the CDR3 lacked stop codons and stayed in frame with V and J; all others were non-productive. Following IMGT convention, CDR3 was defined as the stretch from the second conserved V-encoded cysteine to the conserved J-encoded phenylalanine. The earlier analysis of approximately 500 of the donors excluded sequences that lacked an unambiguous match to a single V gene segment. In an earlier analysis of several hundred of the donors, V segments were called functional above 56.7% productive rearrangements and were called segregating when the between-donor standard deviation exceeded 5%. A statistical classification framework was built to diagnose cytomegalovirus status from the catalog of TCR beta chain sequences. In a later analysis, V and J genes were assigned by comparing TCR nucleotide sequences against IMGT/GENE-DB human TR gene sequences. Using the TCRdist pipeline, a later analysis assigned CDR3 sequences along with most-parsimonious VDJ recombination scenarios. In a later analysis, every TCR beta chain was defined by the combination of its CDR3 amino acid sequence and its V-gene family, and reads without a unique V-gene family were dropped. In a later analysis, 450 to 600 highly shared, low-generation-probability nucleotide sequences were removed to address suspected cross-contamination and a sequencing artifact. In a later analysis, a clonal expansion index for each public chain was calculated from normalized within-repertoire ranks of inferred template counts. In a later analysis, generation probabilities were computed using a VDJ recombination model fitted to out-of-frame rearrangements, and the results were checked against IGoR. A later analysis scored TCR-TCR, TCR-HLA and TCR-CMV co-occurrence with hypergeometric tests, applying a repertoire-size bias correction to TCR pairs. A later analysis estimated false discovery rates by permuting HLA or CMV assignments 20 times. In a later analysis, co-occurring TCRs were grouped using DBSCAN, and TCRdist sequence similarity was added for clustering within HLA-allele-positive subsets. Repertoires with fewer than 30,000 or more than 120,000 public chains, plus five repertoires with anomalous nucleotide sharing, were excluded from co-occurrence clustering. Here the immuneACCESS table is served through TCRdb, limited to in-frame sequences with V and J called. Missing clones are a known gap in these copies; in checked studies unresolved V genes cover under half, and the rest lacks a known reason. That table gives V, J and clone size, and the DNA gave D and trimming. This sample is represented by approximately 140,000 clones; just under 85% of them were singletons. The ten biggest clones cover around 1.9% of the sample.

Here the chain combines TRBV29-1 and TRBJ1-3; no D segment can be confidently identified. The TCR was taken from a woman in her thirties or forties in good health and CMV-seronegative. Sequences were obtained from PBMCs. CDR3 loop: CSVGPGSSGNTIYF. The bases read TGCAGCGTTGGCCCCGGGAGCTCTGGAAACACCATATATTTT.